The present TCR beta chain was sequenced within a study of T cell changes during pregnancy in multiple sclerosis. The V gene end was trimmed by 5 bases and the J gene end by 7 bases; junction bases not matched to a gene: 9. Germline lookup yields CDR1 SGHNT and CDR2 YENEEA. The CDR3 runs to 15 residues. The protocol was immunoSEQ multiplex PCR, while the TCRdb copy is restricted to in-frame clones and leaves out a portion. The sample lists 130,000 or so clones; around 93% were seen once. Sequencing used peripheral blood, obtained before pregnancy. The chain is built from TRBV11-3 and TRBJ2-1; 9 bases line up with TRBD2. The sequence was obtained from a female donor with multiple sclerosis, enrolled in a pregnancy study. The CDR3 protein is CASSTRGGRGNEQFF. In DNA, the CDR3 is TGTGCCAGCAGCACGCGGGGGGGCCGGGGTAATGAGCAGTTCTTC.